These 11 T cell receptor beta chains originate from one sample sequenced in a study of HIV-infected patients and healthy controls. All unsorted peripheral T cells were captured because whole blood was used without fractionation. 500 ng RNA was reverse transcribed with alpha and beta constant-region primers. Using multiplexing indices, alpha and beta chain libraries were generated apart by chain-specific third strand synthesis. TCRdb called the 5' RACE reads again in MiXCR, with one record for every CDR3 protein. The table lists 15,000 or so distinct CDR3 sequences, about 7% of them singletons. The specimen was blood. These receptor sequences come from an adult in good health.

The table lists this clonotype with many counts. The chain is built from TRBV12-3 or TRBV12-4 and TRBJ2-1, with D possibly TRBD1 on 6 matching bases. V shed 5 bases and J shed 8 bases, with 10 bases lying between them. There are 12 residues in the CDR3. The CDR3 nucleotides read TGTGCCAGCAGTCTACAGGGCGATGAGCAGTTCTTC. Encoded protein: CASSLQGDEQFF.

Relative to its sample, this clonotype is medium-sized. The chain has TRBV5-1 and TRBJ1-3; the D is unclear. The ends were cut back, 1 base at V and 2 bases at J, with 19 bases in the middle. CDR1 and CDR2 (germline): SGHRS, YFSETQ. CDR3 length: 18 amino acids. The CDR3 DNA reads TGCGCCAGCAGCTTGATGGCAGCAGGAGGGTTCGCTGGAAACACCATATATTTT. Translated: CASSLMAAGGFAGNTIYF.

This clonotype has at least ten counts. The gene calls are TRBV7-2 and TRBJ1-1; D unclear. The germline gives CDR1 SGHTA, CDR2 FQGNSA. This CDR3 spans 16 amino acids. The V gene lost 5 bases and the J gene lost 0 bases, with 16 bases spanning the gap. CDR3 bases: TGTGCCAGCAGCCCACAGCCCCCAGTCATGAACACTGAAGCTTTCTTT. Protein: CASSPQPPVMNTEAFF.

The CDR3 DNA sequence: TGTGCCAGCAGCCGATATATTACCTCTACCTACGAGCAGTACTTC. Its protein product is CASSRYITSTYEQYF. J is TRBJ2-7 and V is TRBV6-5; D call uncertain. The length of the CDR3 is 15 residues. The germline V and J ends were trimmed by 6 bases and 2 bases, with 17 bases remaining between them. Germline values: CDR1 MNHEY, CDR2 SVGAGI.

This clonotype is medium-sized. V and J are TRBV4-2 and TRBJ2-1; D unclear. Per germline, CDR1 LGHNA and CDR2 YNFKEQ. Between the trimmed V and J ends, which lost 1 base and 0 bases, there was a span of 13 bases. The CDR3 has 17 residues. In nucleotides, the CDR3 is TGTGCCAGCAGCCAAGTAGCTGCTGGGATCTCCTACAATGAGCAGTTCTTC. Translation: CASSQVAAGISYNEQFF.

This clonotype is medium-sized. The V gene is TRBV7-9, the J gene TRBJ2-1; D is tentatively TRBD1 or TRBD2 (7 bases each). The CDR3 length is 14 residues. V lost 5 bases to trimming and J lost 6 bases, with 14 bases between them. Germline CDR1 SEHNR, CDR2 FQNEAQ (reference sequence). The CDR3 region is CASSPPRGGNEQFF. The CDR3 nucleotides read TGTGCCAGCAGCCCGCCCAGGGGGGGCAATGAGCAGTTCTTC.

This clonotype was seen at least ten times. V is TRBV5-6 and J is TRBJ1-5, with a tentative D call TRBD1 (5 bases). The CDR3 has 14 residues. V was trimmed by 4 bases and J by 3 bases, leaving 11 bases between them. Germline V gives CDR1 SGHDT, CDR2 YYEEEE. The CDR3: CASSRGQHNQPQHF. Here the CDR3 DNA reads TGTGCCAGCAGCCGAGGACAACACAATCAGCCCCAGCATTTT.

This clonotype was found many times. The chain uses TRBV24-1 and TRBJ2-1; 11 nucleotides line up with TRBD1. The V gene end was trimmed by 2 bases and the J gene end by 6 bases; junction bases not matched to a gene: 2. The germline CDR1 and CDR2 sequences are KGHDR and SFDVKD. CDR3 length: 15 amino acids. CDR3 residues: CATSDWDRGTNEQFF. CDR3 nucleotide sequence: TGTGCCACCAGTGATTGGGACAGGGGGACCAATGAGCAGTTCTTC.

This clonotype was counted between two and nine times. This chain links TRBV7-2 with TRBJ2-5, with D hard to call. V gave up 4 bases and J gave up 1 base, with 7 bases separating them. Per germline, CDR1 SGHTA and CDR2 FQGNSA. This CDR3 comprises 13 residues. The CDR3 DNA is TGTGCCAGCAGCTCCCCGGTCCAAGAGACCCAGTACTTC. As protein: CASSSPVQETQYF.

This clonotype was picked up many times. The chain links TRBV20-1 to TRBJ1-1; TRBD1 might be the D (6 bases). The CDR3 runs to 14 residues. The germline CDR1 and CDR2 sequences are DFQATT and SNEGSKA (reference sequence). V was clipped by 5 bases and J by 5 bases, with 18 bases between them. CDR3 sequence: CSARGVRGATEAFF. CDR3 in DNA: TGCAGTGCTCGCGGTGTACGGGGGGCAACTGAAGCTTTCTTT.

This clonotype was seen ten or more times. The chain has TRBV3-1 and TRBJ1-5; no firm D call. V shed 0 bases and J shed 5 bases, with 5 bases lying between them. This CDR3 is built from 13 residues. Germline CDR1 is LGHDT and CDR2 is YNNKEL (reference sequence). CDR3 region: CASSQEQDQPQHF. CDR3 nucleotide sequence: TGTGCCAGCAGCCAAGAGCAAGATCAGCCCCAGCATTTT.